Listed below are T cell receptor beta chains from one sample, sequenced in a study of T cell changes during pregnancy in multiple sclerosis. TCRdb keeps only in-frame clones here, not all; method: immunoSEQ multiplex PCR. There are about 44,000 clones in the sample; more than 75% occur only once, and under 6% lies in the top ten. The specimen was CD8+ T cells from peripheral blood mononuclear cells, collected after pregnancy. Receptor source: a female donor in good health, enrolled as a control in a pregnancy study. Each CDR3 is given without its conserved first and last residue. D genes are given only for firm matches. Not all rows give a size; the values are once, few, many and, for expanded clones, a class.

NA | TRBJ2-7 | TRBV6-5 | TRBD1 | ASGPGQGYEQY
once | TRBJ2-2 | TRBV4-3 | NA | ASSQVGRSQIPNTGELF
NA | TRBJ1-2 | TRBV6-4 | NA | ASPGGRGYT
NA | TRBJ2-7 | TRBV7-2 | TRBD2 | ASSLIRGGDYEQY
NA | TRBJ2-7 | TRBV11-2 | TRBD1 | ASSFGTGKYEQY
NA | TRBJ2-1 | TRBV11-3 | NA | ASSLPGSLGKQF
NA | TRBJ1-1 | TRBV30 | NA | AWSWGTNTEAF
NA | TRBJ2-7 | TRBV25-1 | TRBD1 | ASSDRNRGRYEQY
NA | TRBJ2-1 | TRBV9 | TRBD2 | ASTTSGRGADEQF
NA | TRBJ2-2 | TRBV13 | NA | ASRSTRGGELF
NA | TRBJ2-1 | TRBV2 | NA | ARRKDSYNEQF
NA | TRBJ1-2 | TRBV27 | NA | ASSPRENYGYT
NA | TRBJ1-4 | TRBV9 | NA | ASSPRVGNEKLF
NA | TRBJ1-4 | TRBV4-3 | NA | ASSQDLAGEKLF
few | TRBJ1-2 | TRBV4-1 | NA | ASSQDWPGLGADGYT
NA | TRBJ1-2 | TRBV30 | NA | AWSPIGDYGYT
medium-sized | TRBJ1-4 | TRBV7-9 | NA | ASSSIYLAEKLF
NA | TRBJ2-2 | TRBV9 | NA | ASSSTGELF
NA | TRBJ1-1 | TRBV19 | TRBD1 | ASSRLRDRATEAF
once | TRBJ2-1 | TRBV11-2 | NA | ASSSDGSEEQF
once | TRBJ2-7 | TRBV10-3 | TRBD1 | AISVGTGGSEQY
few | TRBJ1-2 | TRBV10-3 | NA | AISESVEALRVGYGYT
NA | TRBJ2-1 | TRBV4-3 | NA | ASSERYDLSYNEQF
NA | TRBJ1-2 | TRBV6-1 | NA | ASSQDGKGNYGYT
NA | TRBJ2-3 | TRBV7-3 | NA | ASSLTNTPGLLTDTQY
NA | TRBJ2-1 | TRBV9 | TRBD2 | ASSVVGLAGGQF
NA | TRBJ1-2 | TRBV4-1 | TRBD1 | ASSLDRDYGYT
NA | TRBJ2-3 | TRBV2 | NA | ASMGWGGGADTQY
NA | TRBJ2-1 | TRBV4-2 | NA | ASSQDSDEQF
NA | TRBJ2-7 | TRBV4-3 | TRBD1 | ASSLTRDRAYEQY
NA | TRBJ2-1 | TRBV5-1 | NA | ASSLALAGLSYNEQF
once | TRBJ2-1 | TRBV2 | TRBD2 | ASSDVGGGSNEQF
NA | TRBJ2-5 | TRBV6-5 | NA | ASSPGQSQETQY
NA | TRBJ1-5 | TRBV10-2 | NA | ASSGEGEWPQH
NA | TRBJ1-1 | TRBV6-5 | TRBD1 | ASSYTGQGMNTEAF
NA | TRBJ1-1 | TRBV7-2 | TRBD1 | ASSYTQGTEAF
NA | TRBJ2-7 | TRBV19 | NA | ASSNREPPYEQY
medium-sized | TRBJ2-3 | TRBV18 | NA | ASSPTRGIADTQY
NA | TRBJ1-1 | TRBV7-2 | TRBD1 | ASSLWDLDRDTEAF
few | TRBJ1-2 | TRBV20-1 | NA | SARDLGRYT
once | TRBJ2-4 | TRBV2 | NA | ASSGSPVRSIQY
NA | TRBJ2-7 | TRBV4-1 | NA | ASSQEEGRTYEQY